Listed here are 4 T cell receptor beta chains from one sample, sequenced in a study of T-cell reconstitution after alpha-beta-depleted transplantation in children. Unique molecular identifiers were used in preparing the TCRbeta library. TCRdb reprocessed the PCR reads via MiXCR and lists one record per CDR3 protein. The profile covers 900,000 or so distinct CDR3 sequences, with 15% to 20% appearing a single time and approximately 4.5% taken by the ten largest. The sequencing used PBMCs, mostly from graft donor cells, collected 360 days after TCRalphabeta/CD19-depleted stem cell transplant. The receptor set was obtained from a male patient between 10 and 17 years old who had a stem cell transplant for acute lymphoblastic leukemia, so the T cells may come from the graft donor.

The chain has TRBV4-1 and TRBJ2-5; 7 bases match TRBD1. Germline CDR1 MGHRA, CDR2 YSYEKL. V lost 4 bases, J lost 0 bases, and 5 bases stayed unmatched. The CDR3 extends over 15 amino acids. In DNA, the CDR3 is TGCGCCAGCAGCCGCAACGGACAGGACCAAGAGACCCAGTACTTC. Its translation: CASSRNGQDQETQYF.

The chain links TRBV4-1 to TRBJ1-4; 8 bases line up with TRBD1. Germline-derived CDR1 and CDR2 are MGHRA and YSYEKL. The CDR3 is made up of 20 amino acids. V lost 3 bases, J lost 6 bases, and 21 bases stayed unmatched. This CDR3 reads CASSHQEGTYPQGADEKLFF. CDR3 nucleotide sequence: TGCGCCAGCAGCCATCAAGAAGGGACCTATCCGCAGGGGGCCGATGAAAAACTGTTTTTT.

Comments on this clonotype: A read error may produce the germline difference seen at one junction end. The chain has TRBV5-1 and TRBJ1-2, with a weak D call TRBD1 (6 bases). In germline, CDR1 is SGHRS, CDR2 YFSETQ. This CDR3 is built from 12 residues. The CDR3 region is CASSTGQYGCTF. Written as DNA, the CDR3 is TGCGCCAGCAGCACAGGACAGTATGGCTGCACCTTC. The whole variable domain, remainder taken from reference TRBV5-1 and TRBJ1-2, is KAGVTQTPRYLIKTRGQQVTLSCSPISGHRSVSWYQQTPGQGLQFLFEYFSETQRNKGNFPGRFSGRQFSNSRSEMNVSTLELGDSALYLCASSTGQYGCTFGSGTRLTVV.

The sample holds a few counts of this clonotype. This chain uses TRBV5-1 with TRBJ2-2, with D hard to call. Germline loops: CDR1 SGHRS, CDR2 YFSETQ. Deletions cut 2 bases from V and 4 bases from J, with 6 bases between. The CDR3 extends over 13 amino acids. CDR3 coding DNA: TGCGCCAGCAGCTTTTGGGCCACCGGGGAGCTGTTTTTT. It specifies CASSFWATGELFF.